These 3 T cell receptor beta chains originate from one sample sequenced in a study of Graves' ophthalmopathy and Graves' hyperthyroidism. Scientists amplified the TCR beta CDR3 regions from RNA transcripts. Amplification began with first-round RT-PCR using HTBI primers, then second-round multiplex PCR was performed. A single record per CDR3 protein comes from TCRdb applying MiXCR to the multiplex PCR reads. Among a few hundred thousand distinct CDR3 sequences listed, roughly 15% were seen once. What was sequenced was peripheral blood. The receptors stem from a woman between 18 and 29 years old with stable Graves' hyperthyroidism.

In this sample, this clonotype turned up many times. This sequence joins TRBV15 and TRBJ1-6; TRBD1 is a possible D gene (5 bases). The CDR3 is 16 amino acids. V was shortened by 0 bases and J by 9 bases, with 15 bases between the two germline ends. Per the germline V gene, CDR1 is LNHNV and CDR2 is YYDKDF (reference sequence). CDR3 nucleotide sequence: TGTGCCACCAGCAGAGATCATTCAGGGTCGGGTTCACCCCTCCACTTT. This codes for CATSRDHSGSGSPLHF.

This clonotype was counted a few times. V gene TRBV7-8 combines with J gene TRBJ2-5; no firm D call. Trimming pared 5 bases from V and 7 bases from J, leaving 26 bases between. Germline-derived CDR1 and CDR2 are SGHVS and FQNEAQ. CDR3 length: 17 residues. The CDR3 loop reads CASSLGTPAAPPPTQYF. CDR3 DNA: TGTGCCAGCAGCCTGGGCACCCCGGCGGCTCCCCCCCCGACCCAGTACTTC.

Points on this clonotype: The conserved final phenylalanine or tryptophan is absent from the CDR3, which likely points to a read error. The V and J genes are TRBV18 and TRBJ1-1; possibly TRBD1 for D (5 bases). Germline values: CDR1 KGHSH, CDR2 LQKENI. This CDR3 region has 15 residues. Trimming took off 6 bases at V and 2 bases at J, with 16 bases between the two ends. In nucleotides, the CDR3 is TGTGCCAGCTCGCCGCCGACAGTAATCAACACTGAAGCTTTCCTT. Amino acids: CASSPPTVINTEAFL.